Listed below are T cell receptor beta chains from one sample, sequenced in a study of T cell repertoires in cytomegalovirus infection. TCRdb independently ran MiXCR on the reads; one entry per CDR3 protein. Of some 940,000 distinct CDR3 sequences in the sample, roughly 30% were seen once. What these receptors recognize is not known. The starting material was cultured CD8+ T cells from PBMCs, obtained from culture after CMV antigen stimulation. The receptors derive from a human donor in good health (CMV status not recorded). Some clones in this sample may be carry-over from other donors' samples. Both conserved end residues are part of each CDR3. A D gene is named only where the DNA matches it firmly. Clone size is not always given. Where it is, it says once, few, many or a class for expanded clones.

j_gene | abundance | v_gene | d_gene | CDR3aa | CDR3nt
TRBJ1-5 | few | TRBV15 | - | CATSRAGRPPQHF | TGTGCCACCAGCAGAGCCGGAAGGCCGCCCCAGCATTTT
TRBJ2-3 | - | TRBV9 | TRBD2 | CASSVATSGGRITDTQYF | TGTGCCAGCAGCGTAGCTACTAGCGGGGGAAGGATCACAGATACGCAGTATTTT
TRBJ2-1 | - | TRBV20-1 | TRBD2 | CSAGLAGGPEQFF | TGCAGTGCCGGACTAGCGGGGGGTCCTGAGCAGTTCTTC
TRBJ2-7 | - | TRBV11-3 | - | CASSLVVSDLEEQYF | TGTGCCAGCAGCTTAGTGGTCAGCGACCTTGAAGAGCAGTACTTC
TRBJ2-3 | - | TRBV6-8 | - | CASSSLRHTQYF | TGTGCCAGCAGCTCCCTGAGGCATACGCAGTATTTT
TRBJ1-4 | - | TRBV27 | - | CASSLRKAVNEKLFF | TGTGCCAGCAGTTTAAGAAAGGCAGTTAATGAAAAACTGTTTTTT
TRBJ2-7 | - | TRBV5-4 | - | CASSSGPPTASYEQYF | TGTGCCAGCAGCTCCGGGCCTCCGACAGCCTCCTACGAGCAGTACTTC
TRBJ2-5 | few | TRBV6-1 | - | CASSEIHSAPSQETQYF | TGTGCCAGCAGTGAAATTCACTCCGCACCGTCGCAAGAGACCCAGTACTTC
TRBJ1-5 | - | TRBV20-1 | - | CSARDPRSNQPQHF | TGCAGTGCTAGAGATCCCCGCTCCAATCAGCCCCAGCATTTT
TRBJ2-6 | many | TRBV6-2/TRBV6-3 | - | CASSFQGTGANVLTF | TGTGCCAGCAGTTTCCAGGGAACTGGGGCCAACGTCCTGACTTTC
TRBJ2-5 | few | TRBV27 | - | CASSLVFGRGETQYF | TGTGCCAGCAGTTTAGTGTTCGGCAGGGGAGAGACCCAGTACTTC
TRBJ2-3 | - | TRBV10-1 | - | CASSALGPSTDTQYF | TGCGCCAGCAGTGCTCTAGGCCCCTCCACAGATACGCAGTATTTT
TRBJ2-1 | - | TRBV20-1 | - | CSAASPEGSYNEQFF | TGCAGTGCCGCATCACCTGAGGGCTCCTACAATGAGCAGTTCTTC
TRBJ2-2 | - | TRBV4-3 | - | CASSQPRGGELFF | TGCGCCAGCAGCCAACCCCGGGGCGGGGAGCTGTTTTTT
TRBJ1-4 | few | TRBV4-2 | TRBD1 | CASSQEDRARNEKLFF | TGTGCCAGCAGCCAGGAAGACAGGGCGAGAAATGAAAAACTGTTTTTT
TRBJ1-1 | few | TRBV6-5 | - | CASSSRGATLTAGRNTEAFF | TGTGCCAGCAGTTCCAGGGGCGCCACTCTCACAGCGGGGAGGAACACTGAAGCTTTCTTT
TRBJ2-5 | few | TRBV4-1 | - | CASSQDTGSQETQYF | TGCGCCAGCAGCCAAGATACAGGCAGCCAAGAGACCCAGTACTTC
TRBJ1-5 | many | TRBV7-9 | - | CASSSADRSNQPQHF | TGTGCCAGCAGCTCAGCGGACAGAAGCAATCAGCCCCAGCATTTT
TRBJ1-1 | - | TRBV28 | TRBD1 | CASNRGQGNTEAFF | TGTGCCAGCAATAGGGGACAGGGTAACACTGAAGCTTTCTTT
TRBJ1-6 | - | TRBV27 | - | CASSDDSSSSYNSPLHF | TGTGCCAGCAGTGACGACAGCTCGAGCTCCTATAATTCACCCCTCCACTTT
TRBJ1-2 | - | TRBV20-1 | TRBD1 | CSARDDRGGDYYGYTF | TGCAGTGCTAGAGATGACAGGGGGGGAGATTACTATGGCTACACCTTC
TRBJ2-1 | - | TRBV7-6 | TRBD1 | CASSSRDRKYNEQFF | TGTGCCAGCAGCTCCCGGGACAGAAAGTACAATGAGCAGTTCTTC
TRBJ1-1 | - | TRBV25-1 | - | CASRTTENTEAFF | TGTGCCAGCCGAACTACAGAGAACACTGAAGCTTTCTTT
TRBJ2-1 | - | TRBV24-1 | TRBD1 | CATSVYRDRGGDEQFF | TGTGCCACCAGTGTATACCGGGACAGGGGAGGTGATGAGCAGTTCTTC
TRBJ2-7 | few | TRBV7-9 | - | CASSSTKRWIVSYEQYF | TGTGCCAGCAGCTCCACGAAGAGGTGGATAGTCTCCTACGAGCAGTACTTC
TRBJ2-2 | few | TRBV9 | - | CASSVLGVTGELFF | TGTGCCAGCAGCGTATTGGGGGTCACCGGGGAGCTGTTTTTT
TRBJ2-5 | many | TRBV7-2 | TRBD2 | CASSLPVAGGPQETQYF | TGTGCCAGCAGCTTGCCAGTAGCGGGGGGACCTCAAGAGACCCAGTACTTC
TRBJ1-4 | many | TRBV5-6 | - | CASSLGTGITEKLFF | TGTGCCAGCAGCTTGGGTACAGGGATTACGGAAAAACTGTTTTTT
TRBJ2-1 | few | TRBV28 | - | CASSVSRDKSSYNEQFF | TGTGCCAGCAGTGTATCCCGGGACAAGAGCTCCTACAATGAGCAGTTCTTC
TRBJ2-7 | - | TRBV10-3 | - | CAISDMASLEQYF | TGTGCCATCAGTGATATGGCTTCCCTGGAGCAGTACTTC
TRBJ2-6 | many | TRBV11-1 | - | CASSLAASGANVLTF | TGTGCCAGCAGCTTAGCTGCCTCTGGGGCCAACGTCCTGACTTTC
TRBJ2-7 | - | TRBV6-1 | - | CASLIMGVEQYF | TGTGCCAGTCTAATTATGGGGGTCGAGCAGTACTTC
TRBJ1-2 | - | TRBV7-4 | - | CASSPREVAANYGYTF | TGTGCCAGCAGCCCTCGGGAGGTTGCCGCTAACTATGGCTACACCTTC
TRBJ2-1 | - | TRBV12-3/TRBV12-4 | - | CASSRPDREQFF | TGTGCCAGCAGTCGCCCGGACCGAGAGCAGTTCTTC
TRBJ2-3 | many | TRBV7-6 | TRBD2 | CASSPTSVTDTQYF | TGTGCCAGCAGCCCCACTAGCGTCACAGATACGCAGTATTTT
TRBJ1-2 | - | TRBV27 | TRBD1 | CASSPTGFGYTF | TGTGCCAGCAGTCCGACAGGGTTCGGCTACACCTTC
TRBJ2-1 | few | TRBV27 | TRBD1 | CASTSRDSSYNEQFF | TGTGCCAGCACATCACGGGACAGCTCCTACAATGAGCAGTTCTTC
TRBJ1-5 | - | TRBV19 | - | CASSIPGVVQPQHF | TGTGCCAGTAGTATTCCAGGGGTGGTTCAGCCCCAGCATTTT
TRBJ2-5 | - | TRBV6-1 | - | CASSEEVQVQETQYF | TGTGCCAGCAGTGAAGAGGTACAGGTCCAAGAGACCCAGTACTTC
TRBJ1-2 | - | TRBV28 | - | CASSSVANYGYTF | TGTGCCAGCAGTTCAGTAGCTAACTATGGCTACACCTTC
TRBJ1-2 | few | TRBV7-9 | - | CASGGQHPNYGYTF | TGTGCCAGTGGGGGGCAGCACCCTAACTATGGCTACACCTTC
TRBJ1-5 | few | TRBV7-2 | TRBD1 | CASSLPDRDQPQHF | TGTGCCAGCAGCTTACCCGACAGGGACCAGCCCCAGCATTTT
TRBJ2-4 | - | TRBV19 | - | CASSILPPTSFTSGNIQYF | TGTGCCAGTAGTATACTTCCGCCAACTAGCTTTACAAGTGGAAACATTCAGTACTTC
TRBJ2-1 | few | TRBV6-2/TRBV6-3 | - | CASTRPRGSYNEQFF | TGTGCCAGCACTAGGCCCAGGGGCTCCTACAATGAGCAGTTCTTC
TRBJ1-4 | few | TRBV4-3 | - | CASSQNLVGSTNEKLFF | TGCGCCAGCAGCCAAAATCTCGTGGGCTCAACTAATGAAAAACTGTTTTTT